The subject of this entry is one T cell receptor beta chain. The entry originates in a study of blood T cell repertoires in COVID-19. Study-level information: Italy, Spain and the United States were the sources of the convalescent and acute COVID-19 samples. T cells, B-cell-depleted T cells, or PBMCs provided the cDNA or gDNA that served as material.

Authors' methods: Estimated nucleated cell counts came from reference gene primer amplification. Profiling relied on immunoSEQ multiplex PCR, and the TCRdb table lists in-frame clones only, not all of them. The V and J calls and clone size are taken from that table; D and trimming were inferred from the DNA. The sample lists over 150,000 clones, roughly 85% seen once, with about 2.1% in the top ten. The CDR3 consists of 11 residues. V was trimmed by 2 bases and J by 5 bases, leaving 3 bases between them. The V gene's germline CDR1 is MNHEY and CDR2 SVGEGT. The V gene is TRBV6-2 or TRBV6-3, the J gene TRBJ2-5; no reliable D call. This TCR was sampled from an elderly woman with acute or convalescent COVID-19. The sequencing input was peripheral blood. CDR3 sequence reads: CASSYGETQYF. The DNA of the CDR3 is TGTGCCAGCAGTTACGGCGAGACCCAGTACTTC.